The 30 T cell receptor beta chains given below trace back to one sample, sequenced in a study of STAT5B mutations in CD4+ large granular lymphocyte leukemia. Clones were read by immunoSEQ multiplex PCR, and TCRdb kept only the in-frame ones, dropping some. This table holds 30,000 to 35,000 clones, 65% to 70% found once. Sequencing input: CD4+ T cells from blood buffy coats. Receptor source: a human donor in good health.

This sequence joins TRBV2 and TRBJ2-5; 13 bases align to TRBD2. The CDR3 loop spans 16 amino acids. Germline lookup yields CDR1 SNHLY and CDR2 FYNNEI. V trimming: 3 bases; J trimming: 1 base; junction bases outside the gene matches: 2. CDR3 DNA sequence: TGTGCCAGCAGTGAGGGACTAGCGGGGATCCAAGAGACCCAGTACTTC. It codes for CASSEGLAGIQETQYF.

CDR3 amino acids: CASSLAVSNEQYF. In DNA, the CDR3 is TGCGCCAGCAGCCTAGCGGTTTCCAACGAGCAGTACTTC. The chain has TRBV4-3 and TRBJ2-7; perhaps TRBD2 as D (6 bases). This CDR3 is built from 13 residues. Germline V CDR1 and CDR2: LGHNA, YSLEER. Trimming removed 4 bases at V and 5 bases at J, with 12 bases between.

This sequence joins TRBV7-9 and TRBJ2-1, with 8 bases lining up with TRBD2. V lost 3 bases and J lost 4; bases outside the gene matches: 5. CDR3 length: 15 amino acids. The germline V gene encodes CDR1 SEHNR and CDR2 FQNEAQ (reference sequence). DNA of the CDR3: TGTGCCAGCAGCTTCGGGGGGGGTTTGTACAATGAGCAGTTCTTC. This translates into CASSFGGGLYNEQFF. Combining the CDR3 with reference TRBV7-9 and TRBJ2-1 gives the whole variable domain DTGVSQNPRHKITKRGQNVTFRCDPISEHNRLYWYRQTLGQGPEFLTYFQNEAQLEKSRLLSDRFSAERPKGSFSTLEIQRTEQGDSAMYLCASSFGGGLYNEQFFGPGTRLTVL.

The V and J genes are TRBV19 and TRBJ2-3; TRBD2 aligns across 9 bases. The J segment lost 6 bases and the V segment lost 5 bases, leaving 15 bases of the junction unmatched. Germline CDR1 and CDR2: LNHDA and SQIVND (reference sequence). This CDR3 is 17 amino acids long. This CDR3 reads CASSGAGGHPSQDTQYF. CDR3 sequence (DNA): TGTGCCAGTAGTGGTGCGGGGGGGCATCCCAGCCAGGATACGCAGTATTTT.

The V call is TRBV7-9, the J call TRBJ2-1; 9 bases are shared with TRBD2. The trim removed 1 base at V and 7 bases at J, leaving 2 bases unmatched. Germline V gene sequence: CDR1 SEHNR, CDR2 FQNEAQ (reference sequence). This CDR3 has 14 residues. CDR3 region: CASSLGGGENEQFF. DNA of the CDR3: TGTGCCAGCAGCTTAGGCGGGGGGGAGAATGAGCAGTTCTTC.

CDR3 DNA: TGTGCCAGCAGCTTAGAAGGATTTTATAATTCACCCCTCCACTTT. It is translated as CASSLEGFYNSPLHF. This chain joins TRBV7-2 and TRBJ1-6; D is unclear. This CDR3 comprises 15 residues. With 1 base removed from V and 4 bases from J, the gap between germline ends came to 8 bases. CDR1 and CDR2 from the germline V gene are SGHTA and FQGNSA.

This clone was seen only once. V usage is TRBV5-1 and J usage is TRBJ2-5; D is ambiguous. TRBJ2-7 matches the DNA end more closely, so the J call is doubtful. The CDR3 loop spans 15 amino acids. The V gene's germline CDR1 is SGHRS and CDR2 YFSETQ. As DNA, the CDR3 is TGCGCCAGCAGCTCTGGATGGGCATCCAGCGACGAGCAGTACTTC. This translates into CASSSGWASSDEQYF.

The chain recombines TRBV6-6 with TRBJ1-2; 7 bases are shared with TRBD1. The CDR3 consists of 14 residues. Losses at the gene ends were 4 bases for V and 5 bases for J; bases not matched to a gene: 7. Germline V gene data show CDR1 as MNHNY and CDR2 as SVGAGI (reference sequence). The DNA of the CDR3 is TGTGCCAGCAGTTCCGGGACAGTCTCTTATGGCTACACCTTC. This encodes CASSSGTVSYGYTF.

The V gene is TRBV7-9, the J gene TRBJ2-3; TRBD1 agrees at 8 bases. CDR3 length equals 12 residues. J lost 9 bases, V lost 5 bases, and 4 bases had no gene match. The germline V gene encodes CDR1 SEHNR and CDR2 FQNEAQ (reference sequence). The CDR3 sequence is CASSLGQGTQYF. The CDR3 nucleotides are TGTGCCAGCAGCCTAGGACAGGGCACGCAGTATTTT.

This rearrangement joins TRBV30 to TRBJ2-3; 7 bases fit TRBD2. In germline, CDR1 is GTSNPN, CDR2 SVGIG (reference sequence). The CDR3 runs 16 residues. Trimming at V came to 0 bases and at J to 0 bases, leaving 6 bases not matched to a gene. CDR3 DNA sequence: TGTGCCTGGAGTGTGGGAGCGGGAAAAAGCACAGATACGCAGTATTTT. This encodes CAWSVGAGKSTDTQYF.

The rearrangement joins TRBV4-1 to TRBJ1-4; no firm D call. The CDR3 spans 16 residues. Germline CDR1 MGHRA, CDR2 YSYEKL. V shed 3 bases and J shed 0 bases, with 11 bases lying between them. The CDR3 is CASSQGQITTNEKLFF. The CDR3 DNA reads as TGCGCCAGCAGCCAGGGTCAAATAACAACTAATGAAAAACTGTTTTTT.

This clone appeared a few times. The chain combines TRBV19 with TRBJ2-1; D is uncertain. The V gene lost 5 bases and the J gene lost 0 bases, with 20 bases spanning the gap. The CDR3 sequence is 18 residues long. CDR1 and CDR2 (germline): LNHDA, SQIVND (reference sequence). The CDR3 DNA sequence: TGTGCCAGTAGTCCCCGCCCTATGTTACAGTTCTCCTACAATGAGCAGTTCTTC. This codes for CASSPRPMLQFSYNEQFF.

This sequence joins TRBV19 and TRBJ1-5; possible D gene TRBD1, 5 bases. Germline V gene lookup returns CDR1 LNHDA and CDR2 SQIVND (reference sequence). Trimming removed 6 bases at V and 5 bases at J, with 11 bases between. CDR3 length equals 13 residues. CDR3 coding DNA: TGTGCCAGTAGGGGGCAGACACATCAGCCCCAGCATTTT. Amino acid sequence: CASRGQTHQPQHF. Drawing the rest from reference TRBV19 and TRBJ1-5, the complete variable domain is DGGITQSPKYLFRKEGQNVTLSCEQNLNHDAMYWYRQDPGQGLRLIYYSQIVNDFQKGDIAEGYSVSREKKESFPLTVTSAQKNPTAFYLCASRGQTHQPQHFGDGTRLSIL.

The DNA of the CDR3 is TGCGCCAGCAGCCCCCGGGGCTATTATGGCTACACCTTC. Translation: CASSPRGYYGYTF. The rearrangement uses TRBV4-3 and TRBJ1-2; D may be TRBD1 (5 bases). There are 13 residues in the CDR3. Germline-derived CDR1 and CDR2 are LGHNA and YSLEER. The germline V and J ends were trimmed by 4 bases and 5 bases, with 11 bases remaining between them.

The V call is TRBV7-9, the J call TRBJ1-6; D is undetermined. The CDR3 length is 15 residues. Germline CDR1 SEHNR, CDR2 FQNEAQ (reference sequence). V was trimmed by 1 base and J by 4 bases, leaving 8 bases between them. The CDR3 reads CASSLEGLYNSPLHF. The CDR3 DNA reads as TGTGCCAGCAGCTTAGAGGGATTATATAATTCACCCCTCCACTTT.

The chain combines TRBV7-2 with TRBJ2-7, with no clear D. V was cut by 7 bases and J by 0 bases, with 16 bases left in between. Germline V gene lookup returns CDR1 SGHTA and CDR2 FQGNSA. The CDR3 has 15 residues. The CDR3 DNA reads TGTGCCAGCACTGAAGATGGTTTTAGCTCCTACGAGCAGTACTTC. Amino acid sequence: CASTEDGFSSYEQYF.

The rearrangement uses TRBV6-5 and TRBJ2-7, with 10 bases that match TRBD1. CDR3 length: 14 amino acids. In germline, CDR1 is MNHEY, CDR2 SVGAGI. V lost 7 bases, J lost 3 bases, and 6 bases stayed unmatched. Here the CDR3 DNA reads TGTGCCAGCACCAAGACAGGGGGCCTCTACGAGCAGTACTTC. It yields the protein CASTKTGGLYEQYF.

The CDR3 protein is CASSFQGGVTEAFF. CDR3 DNA: TGCGCCAGCAGCTTCCAGGGGGGTGTCACTGAAGCTTTCTTT. This chain connects TRBV5-1 to TRBJ1-1; TRBD1 agrees at 7 bases. CDR3 length equals 14 residues. The J segment lost 4 bases and the V segment lost 2 bases, leaving 5 bases of the junction unmatched. CDR1 and CDR2 from the germline V gene are SGHRS and YFSETQ.

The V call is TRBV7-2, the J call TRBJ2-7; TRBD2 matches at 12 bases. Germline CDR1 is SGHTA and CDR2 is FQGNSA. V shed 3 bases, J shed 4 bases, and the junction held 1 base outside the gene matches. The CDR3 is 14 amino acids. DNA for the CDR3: TGTGCCAGCAGCTTTACTAGCGGGGGGTACGAGCAGTACTTC. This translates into CASSFTSGGYEQYF.

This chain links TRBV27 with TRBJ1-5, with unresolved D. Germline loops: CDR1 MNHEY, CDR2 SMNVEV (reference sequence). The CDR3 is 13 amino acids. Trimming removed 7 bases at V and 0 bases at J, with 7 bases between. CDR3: CASIHYSNQPQHF. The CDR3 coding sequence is TGTGCCAGCATACATTATAGCAATCAGCCCCAGCATTTT.

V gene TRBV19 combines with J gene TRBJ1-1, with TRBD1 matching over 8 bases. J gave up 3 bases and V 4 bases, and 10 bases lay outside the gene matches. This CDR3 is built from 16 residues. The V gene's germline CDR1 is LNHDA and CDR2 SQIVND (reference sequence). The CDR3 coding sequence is TGTGCCAGTAGTAGCCCACACGACAGGGGTGACACTGAAGCTTTCTTT. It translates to CASSSPHDRGDTEAFF.

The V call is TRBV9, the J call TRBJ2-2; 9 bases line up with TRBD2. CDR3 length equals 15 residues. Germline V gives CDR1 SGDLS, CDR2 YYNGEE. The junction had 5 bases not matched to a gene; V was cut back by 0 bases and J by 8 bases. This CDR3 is CASSVASGTAGELFF. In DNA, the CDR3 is TGTGCCAGCAGCGTAGCTAGCGGGACCGCTGGGGAGCTGTTTTTT. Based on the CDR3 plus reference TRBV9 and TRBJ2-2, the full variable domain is DSGVTQTPKHLITATGQRVTLRCSPRSGDLSVYWYQQSLDQGLQFLIQYYNGEERAKGNILERFSAQQFPDLHSELNLSSLELGDSALYFCASSVASGTAGELFFGEGSRLTVL.

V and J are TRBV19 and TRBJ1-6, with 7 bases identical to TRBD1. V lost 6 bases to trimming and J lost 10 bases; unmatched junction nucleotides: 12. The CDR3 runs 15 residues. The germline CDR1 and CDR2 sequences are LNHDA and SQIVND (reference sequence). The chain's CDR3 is CASRLRQGYGSPLHF. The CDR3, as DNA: TGTGCCAGTAGGCTCAGACAGGGATATGGGTCACCCCTCCACTTT.

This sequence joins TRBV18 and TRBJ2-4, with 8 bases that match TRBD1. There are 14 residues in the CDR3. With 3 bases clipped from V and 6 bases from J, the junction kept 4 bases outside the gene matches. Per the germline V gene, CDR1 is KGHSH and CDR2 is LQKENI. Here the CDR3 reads CASSPSGQGNIQYF. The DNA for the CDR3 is TGTGCCAGCTCACCCTCCGGACAGGGAAACATTCAGTACTTC.

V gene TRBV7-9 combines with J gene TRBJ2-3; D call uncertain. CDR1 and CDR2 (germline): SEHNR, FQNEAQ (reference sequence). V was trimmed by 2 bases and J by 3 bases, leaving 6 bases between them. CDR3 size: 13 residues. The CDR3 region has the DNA TGTGCCAGCAGCTTACAGAGTACAGATACGCAGTATTTT. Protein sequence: CASSLQSTDTQYF.

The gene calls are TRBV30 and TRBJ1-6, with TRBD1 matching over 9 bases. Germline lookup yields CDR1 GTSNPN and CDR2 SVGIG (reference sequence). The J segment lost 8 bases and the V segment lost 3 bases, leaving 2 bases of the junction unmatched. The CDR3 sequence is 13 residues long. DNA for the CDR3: TGTGCCTGGAGGGACAGGGGCTATTCACCCCTCCACTTT. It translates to CAWRDRGYSPLHF.

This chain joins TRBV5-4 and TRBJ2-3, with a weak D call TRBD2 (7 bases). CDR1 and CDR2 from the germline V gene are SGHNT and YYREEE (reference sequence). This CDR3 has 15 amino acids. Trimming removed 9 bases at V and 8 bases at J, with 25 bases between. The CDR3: CATHPPWRGPVTQYF. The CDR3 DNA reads TGTGCCACCCATCCCCCCTGGCGGGGGCCGGTTACGCAGTATTTT.

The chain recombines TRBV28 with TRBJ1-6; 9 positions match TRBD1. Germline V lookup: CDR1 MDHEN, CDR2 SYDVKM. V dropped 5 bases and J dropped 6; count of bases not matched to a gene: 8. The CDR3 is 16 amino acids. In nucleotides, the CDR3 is TGTGCCAGCAGTGATGGACAGGGGACTAGTAATTCACCCCTCCACTTT. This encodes CASSDGQGTSNSPLHF. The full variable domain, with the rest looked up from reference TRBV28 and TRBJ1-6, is DVKVTQSSRYLVKRTGEKVFLECVQDMDHENMFWYRQDPGLGLRLIYFSYDVKMKEKGDIPEGYSVSREKKERFSLILESASTNQTSMYLCASSDGQGTSNSPLHFGNGTRLTVT.

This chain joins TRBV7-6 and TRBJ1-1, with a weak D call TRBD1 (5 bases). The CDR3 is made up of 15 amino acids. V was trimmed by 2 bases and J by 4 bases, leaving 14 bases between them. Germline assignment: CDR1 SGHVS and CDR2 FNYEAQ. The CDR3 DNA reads TGTGCCAGCAGCTTATCGGGCAGGGTCGGCACTGAAGCTTTCTTT. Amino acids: CASSLSGRVGTEAFF.

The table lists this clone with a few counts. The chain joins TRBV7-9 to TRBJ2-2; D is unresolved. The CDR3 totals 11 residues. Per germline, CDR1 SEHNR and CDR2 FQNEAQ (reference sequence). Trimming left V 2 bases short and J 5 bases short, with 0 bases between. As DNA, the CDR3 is TGTGCCAGCAGCTTAACCGGGGAGCTGTTTTTT. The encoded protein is CASSLTGELFF.